This entry features one T cell receptor beta chain sequence. The antigen is unknown. The PCR used 60 Vbeta and 13 Jbeta primers. The table came from immunoSEQ multiplex PCR; TCRdb's copy has only in-frame clones and leaves some out. The sample consists of about 140,000 clones, 80% of them appearing once. These data originate in a study of cytomegalovirus exposure and HLA in healthy donors. Study as a whole: Around 80 million unique TCR sequences came from HLA-typed donors in an early release. General study findings and limits: Researchers catalogued some 160 TCR beta chains as cytomegalovirus-associated.

This CDR3 has 14 residues. V dropped 3 bases and J dropped 6; count of bases not matched to a gene: 4. The germline gives CDR1 KGHSH, CDR2 LQKENI. This chain connects TRBV18 to TRBJ2-7; the match to TRBD1 covers 11 bases. The sequenced sample was PBMCs. This sequence was found in a male donor in good health and CMV-seropositive. This CDR3 reads CASSPPGTGGEQYF. In DNA, the CDR3 is TGTGCCAGCTCACCGCCCGGGACAGGGGGCGAGCAGTACTTC.